This TCR beta chain was identified during a study of CD8 T cells in Susac syndrome (dated by TCRdb to the late 2010s). Background for the entire study: Of the Susac syndrome patients who were sequenced, more than five had clinically active disease and eight were in clinical remission. At blood withdrawal, Susac syndrome patients were therapy-naive, treated with corticosteroids (with IVIg additionally given to some), or treated with IVIg alone. Whether CD8+ T cell activation and differentiation in Susac syndrome was antigen driven was tested using repertoire sequencing. The study compared CD8+ T cell repertoire clonality among 12 healthy donors, roughly 14 Susac syndrome patients and some 16 multiple sclerosis patients.

General findings and caveats noted by the study authors: More than 15 Susac-specific public clones were identified in the total CD8+ repertoire, and four to six Susac-specific public clones were identified in the CD8+ TEMRA repertoire. CD8+ repertoires in Susac syndrome showed clonal expansion, which was highest in CD8+ TEMRA cells and was greater in clinically active patients than in remitting patients. The number of individuals in the TCR sequencing and HLA analysis was recognized as being relatively small.

RNA was extracted with the RNeasy kit and about 0.5 to 1 ug was reverse transcribed using random hexamers. The immunoSEQ multiplex PCR assay, covering 54 Vbeta and 13 Jbeta segments, was used to amplify TCR beta CDR3 regions. To correct PCR amplification bias, a synthetic template baseline was used for both primer optimization and computational correction. The paper's data handling went like this. Reads were assigned to V, D and J genes according to IMGT and analyzed in immunoSEQ Analyzer, with only productive sequences retained. Clonality was computed as one minus Shannon entropy normalized by log2 of the number of productive unique sequences. For each patient and control, public and private clones were evaluated among the 100 most prevalent clones. A clone was defined as Susac-specific if it was absent from the healthy and MS cohorts, from some 1,100 published viral clones and from other ImmuneACCESS disease sequences. TCRdb passed the public sequencing reads through fastp at Q25 and MiXCR, retaining productive beta sequences. CDR3 protein duplicates are merged, each entry listing the most common genes and DNA. TCRdb's processing, not the study's, gives the V and J calls here. This sample comprises some 110,000 distinct CDR3 sequences, 94% of them detected only once. The leading ten clones occupy 0.4% to 0.5% of the sample.

High-throughput TCR beta sequencing profiled peripheral blood CD8+ and CD4+ T cells from healthy donors, Susac syndrome patients and multiple sclerosis patients. Recently defined diagnostic criteria for definite or probable disease were met by the Susac syndrome patients. Bulk CD8+ and CD4+ T cells were purified by magnetic negative isolation, while CD8+ TEMRA cells were enriched using FACS. Blood was collected in EDTA tubes and processed within 24 hours, with PBMCs isolated through density gradient centrifugation. PBMCs destined for TCR sequencing were cryopreserved in liquid nitrogen and later thawed in a 37 °C water bath. Purity of sorted or isolated CD4+, CD8+ and CD8+ TEMRA cells was at least 90%. As concerns this clonotype: What antigen it recognizes has not been identified. Per-base qualities were not stored, and no clone one base away is much larger.

V gives up 9 bases and J gives up 4 bases, and the segment between their germline ends measures 16 bases. Counted from cysteine to phenylalanine, this CDR3 has 14 amino acids. Of the read, only the CDR3 DNA is kept; its 42 bases are in frame from base 1. CDR1 is given as SEHNR and CDR2 as FQNEAQ, both from the germline V gene (reference sequence). The chain is assembled from TRBV7-9 and TRBJ2-1, with TRBD1 perhaps the D gene, on 5 matching bases. This TCR came from a human donor with Susac syndrome. The sequencing input was CD8+ T cells from PBMCs. CDR3 reads: CASGWQGGYNEQFF. The DNA sequence is given as TGTGCCAGTGGGTGGCAGGGCGGTTACAATGAGCAGTTCTTC.